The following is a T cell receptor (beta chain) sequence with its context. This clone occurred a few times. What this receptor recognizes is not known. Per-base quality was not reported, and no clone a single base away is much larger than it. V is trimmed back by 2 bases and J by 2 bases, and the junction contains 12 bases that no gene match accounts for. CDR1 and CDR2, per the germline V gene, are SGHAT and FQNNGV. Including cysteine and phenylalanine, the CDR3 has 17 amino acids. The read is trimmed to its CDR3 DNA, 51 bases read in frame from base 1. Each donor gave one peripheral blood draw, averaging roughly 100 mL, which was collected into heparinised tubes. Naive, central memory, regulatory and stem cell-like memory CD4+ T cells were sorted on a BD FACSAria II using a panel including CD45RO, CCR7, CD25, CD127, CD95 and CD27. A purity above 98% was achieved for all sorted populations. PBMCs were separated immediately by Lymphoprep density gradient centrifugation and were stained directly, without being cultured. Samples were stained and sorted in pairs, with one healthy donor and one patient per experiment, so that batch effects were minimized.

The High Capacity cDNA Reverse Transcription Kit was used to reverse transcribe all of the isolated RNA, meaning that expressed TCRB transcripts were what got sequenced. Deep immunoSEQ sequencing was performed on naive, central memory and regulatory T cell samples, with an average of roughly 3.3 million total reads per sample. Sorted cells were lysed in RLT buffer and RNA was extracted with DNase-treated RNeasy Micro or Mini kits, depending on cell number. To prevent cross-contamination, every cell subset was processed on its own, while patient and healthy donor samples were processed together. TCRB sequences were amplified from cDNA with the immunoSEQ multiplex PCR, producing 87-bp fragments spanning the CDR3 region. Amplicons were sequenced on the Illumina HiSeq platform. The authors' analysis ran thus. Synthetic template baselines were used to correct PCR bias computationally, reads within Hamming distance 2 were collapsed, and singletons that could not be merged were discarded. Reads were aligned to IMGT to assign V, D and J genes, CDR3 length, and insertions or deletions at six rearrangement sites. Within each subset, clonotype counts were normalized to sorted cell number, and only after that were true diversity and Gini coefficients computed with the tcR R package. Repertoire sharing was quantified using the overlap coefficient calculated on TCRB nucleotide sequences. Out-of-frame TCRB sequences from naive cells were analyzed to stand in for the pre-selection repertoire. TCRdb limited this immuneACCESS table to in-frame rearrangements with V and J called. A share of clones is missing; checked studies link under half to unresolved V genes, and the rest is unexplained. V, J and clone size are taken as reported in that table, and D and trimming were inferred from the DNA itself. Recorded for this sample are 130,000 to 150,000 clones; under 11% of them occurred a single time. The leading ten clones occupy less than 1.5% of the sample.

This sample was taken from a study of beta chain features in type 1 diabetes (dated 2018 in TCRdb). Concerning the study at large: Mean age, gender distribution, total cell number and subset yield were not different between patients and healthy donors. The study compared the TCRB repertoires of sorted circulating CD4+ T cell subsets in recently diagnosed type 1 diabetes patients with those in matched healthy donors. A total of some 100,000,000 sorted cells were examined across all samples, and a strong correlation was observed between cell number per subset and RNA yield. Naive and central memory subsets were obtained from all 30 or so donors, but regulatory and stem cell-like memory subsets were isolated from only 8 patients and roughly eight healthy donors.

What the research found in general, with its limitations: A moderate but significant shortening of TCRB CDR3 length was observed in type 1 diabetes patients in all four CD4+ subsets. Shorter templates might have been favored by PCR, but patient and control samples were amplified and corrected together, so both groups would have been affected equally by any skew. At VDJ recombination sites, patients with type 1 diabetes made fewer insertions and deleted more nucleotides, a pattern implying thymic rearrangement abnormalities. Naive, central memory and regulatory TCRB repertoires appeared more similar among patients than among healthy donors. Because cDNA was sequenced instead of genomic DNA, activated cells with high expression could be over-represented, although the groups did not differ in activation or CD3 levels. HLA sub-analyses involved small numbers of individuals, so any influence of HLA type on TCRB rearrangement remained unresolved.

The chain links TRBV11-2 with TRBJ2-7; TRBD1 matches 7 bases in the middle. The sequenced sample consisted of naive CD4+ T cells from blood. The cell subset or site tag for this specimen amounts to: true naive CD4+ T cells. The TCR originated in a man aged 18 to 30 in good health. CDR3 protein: CASSLTTGTAETYEQYF. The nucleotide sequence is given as TGTGCCAGCAGCTTAACTACCGGGACAGCGGAAACCTACGAGCAGTACTTC.